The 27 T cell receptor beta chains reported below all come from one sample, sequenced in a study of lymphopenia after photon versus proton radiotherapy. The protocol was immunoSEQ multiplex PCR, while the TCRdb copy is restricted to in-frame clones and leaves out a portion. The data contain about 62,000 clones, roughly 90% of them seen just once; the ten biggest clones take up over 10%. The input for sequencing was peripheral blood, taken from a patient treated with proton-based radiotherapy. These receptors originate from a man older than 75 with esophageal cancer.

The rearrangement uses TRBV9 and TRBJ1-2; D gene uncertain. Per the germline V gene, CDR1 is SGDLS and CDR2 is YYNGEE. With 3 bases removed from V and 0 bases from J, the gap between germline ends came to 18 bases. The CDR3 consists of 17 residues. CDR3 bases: TGTGCCAGCAGCGCCCAAACCAACAAAGATGCTAACTATGGCTACACCTTC. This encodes CASSAQTNKDANYGYTF.

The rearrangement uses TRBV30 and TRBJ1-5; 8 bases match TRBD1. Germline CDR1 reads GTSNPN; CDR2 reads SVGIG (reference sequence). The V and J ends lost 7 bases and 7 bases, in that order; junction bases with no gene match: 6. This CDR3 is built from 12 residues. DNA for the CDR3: TGTGCCTACCAACAGGGGGGACAGCCCCAGCATTTT. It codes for CAYQQGGQPQHF.

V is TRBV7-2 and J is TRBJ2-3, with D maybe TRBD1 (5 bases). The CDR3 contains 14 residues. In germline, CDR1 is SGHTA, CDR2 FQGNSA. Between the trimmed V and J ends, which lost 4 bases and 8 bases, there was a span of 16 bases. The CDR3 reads CASSSTVKGGTQYF. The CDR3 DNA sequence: TGTGCCAGCAGCTCGACAGTTAAAGGCGGTACGCAGTATTTT.

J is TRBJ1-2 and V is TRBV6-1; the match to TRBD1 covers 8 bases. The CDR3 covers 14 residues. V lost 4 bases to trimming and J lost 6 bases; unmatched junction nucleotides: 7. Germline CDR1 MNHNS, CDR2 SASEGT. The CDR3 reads CASSGRDRTDGYTF. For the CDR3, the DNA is TGTGCCAGCAGTGGGAGGGACAGGACCGATGGCTACACCTTC.

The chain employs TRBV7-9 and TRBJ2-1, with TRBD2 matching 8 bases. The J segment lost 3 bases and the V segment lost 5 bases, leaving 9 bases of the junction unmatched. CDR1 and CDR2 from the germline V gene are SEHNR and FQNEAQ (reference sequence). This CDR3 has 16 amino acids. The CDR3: CASSVTSGRNYNEQFF. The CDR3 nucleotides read TGTGCCAGCAGCGTAACTAGCGGACGGAACTACAATGAGCAGTTCTTC.

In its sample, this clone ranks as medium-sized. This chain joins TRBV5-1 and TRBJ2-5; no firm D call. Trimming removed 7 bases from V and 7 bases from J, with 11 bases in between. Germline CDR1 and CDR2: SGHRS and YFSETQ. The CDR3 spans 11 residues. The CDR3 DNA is TGCGCCAGCGGCGAGTGGTCGACCCAGTACTTC. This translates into CASGEWSTQYF.

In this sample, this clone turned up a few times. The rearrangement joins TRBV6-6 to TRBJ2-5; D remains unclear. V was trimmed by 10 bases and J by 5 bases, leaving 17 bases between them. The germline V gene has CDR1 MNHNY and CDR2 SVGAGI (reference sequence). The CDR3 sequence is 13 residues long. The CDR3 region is CAINLDLTETQYF. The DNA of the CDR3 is TGTGCCATAAACCTCGATCTTACGGAGACCCAGTACTTC.

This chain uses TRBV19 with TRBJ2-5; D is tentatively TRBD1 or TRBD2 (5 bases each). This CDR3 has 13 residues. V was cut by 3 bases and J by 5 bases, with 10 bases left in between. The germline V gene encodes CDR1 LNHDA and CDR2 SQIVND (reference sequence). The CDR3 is CASSILWGETQYF. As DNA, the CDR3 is TGTGCCAGTAGTATCCTTTGGGGGGAGACCCAGTACTTC.

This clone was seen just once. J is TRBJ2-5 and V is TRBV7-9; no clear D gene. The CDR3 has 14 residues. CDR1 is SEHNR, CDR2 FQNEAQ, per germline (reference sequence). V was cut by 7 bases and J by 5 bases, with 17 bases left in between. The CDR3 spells CASTKGSARETQYF. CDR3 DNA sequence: TGTGCCAGCACCAAGGGATCCGCTAGGGAGACCCAGTACTTC. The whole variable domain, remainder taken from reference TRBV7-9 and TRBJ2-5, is DTGVSQNPRHKITKRGQNVTFRCDPISEHNRLYWYRQTLGQGPEFLTYFQNEAQLEKSRLLSDRFSAERPKGSFSTLEIQRTEQGDSAMYLCASTKGSARETQYFGPGTRLLVL.

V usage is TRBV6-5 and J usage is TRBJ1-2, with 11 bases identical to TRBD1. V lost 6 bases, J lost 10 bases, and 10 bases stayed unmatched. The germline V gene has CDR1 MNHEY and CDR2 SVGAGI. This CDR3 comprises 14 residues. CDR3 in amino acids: CASSRRGTGGDYTF. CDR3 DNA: TGTGCCAGCAGCCGACGCGGGACAGGGGGGGACTACACCTTC.

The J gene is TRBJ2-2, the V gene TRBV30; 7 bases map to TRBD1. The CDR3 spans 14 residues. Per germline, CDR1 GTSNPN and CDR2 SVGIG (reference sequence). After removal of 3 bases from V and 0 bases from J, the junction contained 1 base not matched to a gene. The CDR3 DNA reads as TGTGCCTGGAGACAGGGGACGAACACCGGGGAGCTGTTTTTT. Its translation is CAWRQGTNTGELFF.

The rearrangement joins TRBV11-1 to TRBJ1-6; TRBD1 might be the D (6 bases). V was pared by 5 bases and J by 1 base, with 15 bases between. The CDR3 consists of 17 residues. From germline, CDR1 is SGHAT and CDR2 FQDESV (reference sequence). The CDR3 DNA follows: TGTGCCAGCAGCGCAAACCGGGACACGTCCTATAATTCACCCCTCCACTTT. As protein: CASSANRDTSYNSPLHF.

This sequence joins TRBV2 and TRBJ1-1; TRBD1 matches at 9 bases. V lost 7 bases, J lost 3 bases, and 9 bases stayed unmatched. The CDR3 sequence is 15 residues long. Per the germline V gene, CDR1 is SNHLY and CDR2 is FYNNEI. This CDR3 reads CASKPGQGTHTEAFF. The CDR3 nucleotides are TGTGCCAGCAAGCCGGGACAGGGAACCCACACTGAAGCTTTCTTT.

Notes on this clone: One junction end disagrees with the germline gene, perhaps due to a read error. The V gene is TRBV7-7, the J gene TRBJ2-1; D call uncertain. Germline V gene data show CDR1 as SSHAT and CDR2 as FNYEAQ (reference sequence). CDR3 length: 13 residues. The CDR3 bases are TGTGCTAGCAGCTTGGATACTCACAATGAGCAGTTCTTC. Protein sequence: CASSLDTHNEQFF. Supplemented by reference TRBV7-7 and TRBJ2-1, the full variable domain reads GAGVSQSPRYKVTKRGQDVTLRCDPISSHATLYWYQQALGQGPEFLTYFNYEAQPDKSGLPSDRFSAERPEGSISTLTIQRTEQRDSAMYRCASSLDTHNEQFFGPGTRLTVL.

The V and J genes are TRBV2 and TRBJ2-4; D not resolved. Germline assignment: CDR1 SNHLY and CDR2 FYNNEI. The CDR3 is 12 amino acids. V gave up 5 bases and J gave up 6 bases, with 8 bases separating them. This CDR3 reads CASSNQGNIQYF. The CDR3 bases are TGTGCCAGCAGTAACCAAGGAAACATTCAGTACTTC.

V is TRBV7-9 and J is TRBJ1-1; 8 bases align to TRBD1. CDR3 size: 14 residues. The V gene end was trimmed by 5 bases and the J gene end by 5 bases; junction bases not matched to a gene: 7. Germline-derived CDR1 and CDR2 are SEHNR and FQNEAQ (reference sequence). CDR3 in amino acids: CASSLWTGRTEAFF. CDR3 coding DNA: TGTGCCAGCAGCCTCTGGACAGGGAGGACTGAAGCTTTCTTT.

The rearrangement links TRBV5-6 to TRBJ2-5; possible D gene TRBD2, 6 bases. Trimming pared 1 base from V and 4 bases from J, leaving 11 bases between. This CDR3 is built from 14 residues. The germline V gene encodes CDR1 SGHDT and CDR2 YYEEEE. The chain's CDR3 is CASSLWGVPETQYF. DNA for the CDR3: TGTGCCAGCAGCTTGTGGGGGGTACCAGAGACCCAGTACTTC.

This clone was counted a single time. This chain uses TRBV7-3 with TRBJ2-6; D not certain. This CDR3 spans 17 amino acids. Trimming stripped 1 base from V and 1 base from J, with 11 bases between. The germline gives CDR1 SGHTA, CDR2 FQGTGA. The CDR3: CASSLSTPGSGANVLTF. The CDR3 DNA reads TGTGCCAGCAGCTTAAGCACCCCTGGGTCTGGGGCCAACGTCCTGACTTTC.

The CDR3 sequence: CASSPGTGEYGYTF. CDR3 sequence (DNA): TGCGCCAGCAGCCCCGGGACAGGGGAGTATGGCTACACCTTC. This chain uses TRBV5-1 with TRBJ1-2, with 10 bases aligning to TRBD1. There are 14 residues in the CDR3. CDR1 and CDR2 (germline): SGHRS, YFSETQ. V lost 4 bases and J lost 5; bases outside the gene matches: 5. The full variable domain, its missing parts supplied by reference TRBV5-1 and TRBJ1-2, is KAGVTQTPRYLIKTRGQQVTLSCSPISGHRSVSWYQQTPGQGLQFLFEYFSETQRNKGNFPGRFSGRQFSNSRSEMNVSTLELGDSALYLCASSPGTGEYGYTFGSGTRLTVV.

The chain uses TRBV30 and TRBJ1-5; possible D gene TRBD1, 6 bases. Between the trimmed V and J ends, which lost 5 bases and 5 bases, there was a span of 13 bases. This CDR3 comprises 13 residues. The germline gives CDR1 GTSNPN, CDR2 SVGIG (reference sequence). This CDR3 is CAWGSGDYQPQHF. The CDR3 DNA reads TGTGCCTGGGGTTCAGGGGATTATCAGCCCCAGCATTTT.

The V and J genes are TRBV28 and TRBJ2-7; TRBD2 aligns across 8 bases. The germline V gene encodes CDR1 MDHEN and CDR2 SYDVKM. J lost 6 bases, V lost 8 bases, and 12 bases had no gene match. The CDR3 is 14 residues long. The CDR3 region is CASDRGGPHGEQYF. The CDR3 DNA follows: TGTGCCAGCGACCGGGGGGGGCCCCATGGCGAGCAGTACTTC.

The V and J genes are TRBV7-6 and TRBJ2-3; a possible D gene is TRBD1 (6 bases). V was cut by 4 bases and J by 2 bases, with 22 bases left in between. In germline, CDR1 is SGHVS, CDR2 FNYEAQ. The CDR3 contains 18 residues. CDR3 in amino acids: CASSSDFPTGVYTDTQYF. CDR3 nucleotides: TGTGCCAGCAGCTCTGATTTCCCGACAGGCGTTTACACAGATACGCAGTATTTT.

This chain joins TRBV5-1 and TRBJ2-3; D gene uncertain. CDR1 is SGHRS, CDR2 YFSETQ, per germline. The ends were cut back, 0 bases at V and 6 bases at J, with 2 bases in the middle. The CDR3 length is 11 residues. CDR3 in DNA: TGCGCCAGCAGCTTGGGGGATACGCAGTATTTT. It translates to CASSLGDTQYF. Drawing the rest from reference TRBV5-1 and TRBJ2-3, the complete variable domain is KAGVTQTPRYLIKTRGQQVTLSCSPISGHRSVSWYQQTPGQGLQFLFEYFSETQRNKGNFPGRFSGRQFSNSRSEMNVSTLELGDSALYLCASSLGDTQYFGPGTRLTVL.

CDR3 sequence (DNA): TGTGCCAGCAGTCCCTCGCCCCCTCTCCGGGAGCTGTTTTTT. Translated: CASSPSPPLRELFF. V and J are TRBV27 and TRBJ2-2; D not certain. The CDR3 contains 14 residues. The germline CDR1 and CDR2 sequences are MNHEY and SMNVEV (reference sequence). V was cut by 5 bases and J by 9 bases, with 16 bases left in between.

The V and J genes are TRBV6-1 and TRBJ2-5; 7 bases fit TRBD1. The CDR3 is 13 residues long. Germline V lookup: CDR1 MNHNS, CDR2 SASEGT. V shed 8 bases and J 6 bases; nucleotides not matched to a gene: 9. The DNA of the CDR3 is TGTGCCAGCGTACGACAGGGATCGAAGACCCAGTACTTC. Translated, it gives CASVRQGSKTQYF.

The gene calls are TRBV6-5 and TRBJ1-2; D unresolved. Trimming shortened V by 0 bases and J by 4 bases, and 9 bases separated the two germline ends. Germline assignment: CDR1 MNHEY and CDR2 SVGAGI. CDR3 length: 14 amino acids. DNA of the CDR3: TGTGCCAGCAGTTACTCGAAAGAAATCTATGGCTACACCTTC. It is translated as CASSYSKEIYGYTF.

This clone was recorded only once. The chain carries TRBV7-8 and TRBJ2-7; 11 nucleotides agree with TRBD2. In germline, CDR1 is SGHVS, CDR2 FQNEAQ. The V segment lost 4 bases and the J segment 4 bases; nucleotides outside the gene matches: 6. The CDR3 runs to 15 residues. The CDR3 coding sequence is TGTGCCAGCAGCTCCCGACTAGCGGGGCTTTACGAGCAGTACTTC. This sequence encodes CASSSRLAGLYEQYF.